The 14 T cell receptor beta chains below were found in one sample sequenced in a study of cytomegalovirus exposure and HLA in healthy donors. Primers included in the PCR were 60 Vbeta and 13 Jbeta primers. TCRdb's copy holds only in-frame clones and misses some; the assay was immunoSEQ multiplex PCR. The data contain about 120,000 clones, more than 65% of them singletons. Sequencing input: PBMCs. The receptors shown here come from a woman between 18 and 29 years old in good health and CMV-seronegative.

The rearrangement links TRBV19 to TRBJ1-5; D is possibly TRBD1 (6 bases). Looked up from germline, CDR1 is LNHDA and CDR2 is SQIVND (reference sequence). V was trimmed by 5 bases and J by 2 bases, leaving 10 bases between them. This CDR3 region has 14 residues. CDR3 sequence (DNA): TGTGCCAGTAGTGAACAGGGAGGCAATCAGCCCCAGCATTTT. Amino acids: CASSEQGGNQPQHF.

The V gene is TRBV19, the J gene TRBJ1-2; weak D call: TRBD1 (5 bases). Germline V gene sequence: CDR1 LNHDA, CDR2 SQIVND (reference sequence). The CDR3 runs 13 residues. Trimming shortened V by 3 bases and J by 6 bases, and 11 bases separated the two germline ends. CDR3 sequence reads: CASSIGAGNGYTF. CDR3 sequence (DNA): TGTGCCAGTAGTATTGGGGCAGGGAATGGCTACACCTTC.

J is TRBJ2-3 and V is TRBV4-3; 9 bases map to TRBD2. Germline V CDR1 and CDR2: LGHNA, YSLEER. V shed 4 bases, J shed 1 base, and the junction held 3 bases outside the gene matches. This CDR3 contains 15 residues. The CDR3 nucleotides read TGCGCCAGCAGCCTCCAGCGGGGGGGCACAGATACGCAGTATTTT. It codes for CASSLQRGGTDTQYF.

The V gene is TRBV19, the J gene TRBJ1-2, with D perhaps TRBD1 (5 bases). CDR1 is LNHDA and CDR2 is SQIVND in the germline V gene (reference sequence). The V gene lost 5 bases and the J gene lost 5 bases, with 18 bases spanning the gap. This CDR3 is built from 15 residues. CDR3: CASSARGGYLYGYTF. The CDR3, as DNA: TGTGCCAGTAGTGCCCGCGGGGGATACTTGTATGGCTACACCTTC.

The chain is built from TRBV18 and TRBJ1-5; unclear D gene. The CDR3 consists of 14 residues. The germline V and J ends were trimmed by 2 bases and 4 bases, with 9 bases remaining between them. The germline V gene has CDR1 KGHSH and CDR2 LQKENI. This CDR3 reads CASSPSFGNQPQHF. The CDR3 nucleotides are TGTGCCAGCTCACCATCATTCGGGAATCAGCCCCAGCATTTT. Filled out from reference TRBV18 and TRBJ1-5, the complete variable domain reads NAGVMQNPRHLVRRRGQEARLRCSPMKGHSHVYWYRQLPEEGLKFMVYLQKENIIDESGMPKERFSAEFPKEGPSILRIQQVVRGDSAAYFCASSPSFGNQPQHFGDGTRLSIL.

The chain recombines TRBV11-2 with TRBJ2-3; D remains ambiguous. V lost 4 bases and J lost 0, with 8 bases in between. The CDR3 runs to 14 residues. Germline values: CDR1 SGHAT, CDR2 FQNNGV. Written as DNA, the CDR3 is TGTGCCAGCAGCTCAGGTCACAGCACAGATACGCAGTATTTT. Translating gives CASSSGHSTDTQYF.

The J gene is TRBJ1-1, the V gene TRBV11-3; D ambiguous. The CDR3 is made up of 16 amino acids. Germline V gene lookup returns CDR1 SGHNT and CDR2 YENEEA. V gave up 5 bases and J gave up 5 bases, with 21 bases separating them. CDR3 bases: TGTGCCAGCAGCCCTTCTACCGGGTTACGTAGGACTGAAGCTTTCTTT. It yields the protein CASSPSTGLRRTEAFF.

This clone was detected only once. The chain has TRBV5-1 and TRBJ2-2, with D maybe TRBD2 (6 bases). CDR1 and CDR2 from the germline V gene are SGHRS and YFSETQ. Between the trimmed V and J ends, which lost 0 bases and 5 bases, there was a span of 14 bases. This CDR3 contains 16 residues. The CDR3 loop is CASSLVAGMVTGELFF. DNA of the CDR3: TGCGCCAGCAGCTTGGTCGCGGGAATGGTTACCGGGGAGCTGTTTTTT.

The CDR3 DNA sequence: TGTGCCAGCAGTTTACAGGCGCCCGGTTCTAGCTGGAAGACCCAGTACTTC. Residues: CASSLQAPGSSWKTQYF. The chain is built from TRBV27 and TRBJ2-5; possibly TRBD2 for D (5 bases). The CDR3 length is 17 residues. V shed 2 bases and J shed 6 bases, with 22 bases lying between them. Germline CDR1 and CDR2: MNHEY and SMNVEV (reference sequence).

The chain links TRBV2 to TRBJ1-3; TRBD1 might be the D (5 bases). Trimming took off 8 bases at V and 0 bases at J, with 14 bases between the two ends. This CDR3 has 15 residues. Germline V lookup: CDR1 SNHLY, CDR2 FYNNEI. CDR3 sequence reads: CASLPGLYSGNTIYF. In DNA form, the CDR3 reads TGTGCCAGCTTGCCGGGACTCTACTCTGGAAACACCATATATTTT.

The gene calls are TRBV5-1 and TRBJ2-2; weak D call: TRBD2 (6 bases). Trimming removed 7 bases at V and 4 bases at J, with 26 bases between. CDR1 SGHRS and CDR2 YFSETQ come from the germline V gene. The CDR3 totals 18 residues. The CDR3 loop reads CASGLTSSTRIGTGELFF. CDR3 DNA: TGCGCCAGCGGACTAACCTCATCGACTAGGATCGGCACCGGGGAGCTGTTTTTT. The whole variable domain, filled in from reference TRBV5-1 and TRBJ2-2, reads KAGVTQTPRYLIKTRGQQVTLSCSPISGHRSVSWYQQTPGQGLQFLFEYFSETQRNKGNFPGRFSGRQFSNSRSEMNVSTLELGDSALYLCASGLTSSTRIGTGELFFGEGSRLTVL.

This chain links TRBV6-6 with TRBJ1-1; possibly TRBD1 for D (5 bases). Germline CDR1 MNHNY, CDR2 SVGAGI (reference sequence). V was cut by 0 bases and J by 0 bases, with 8 bases left in between. This CDR3 spans 15 amino acids. This CDR3 reads CASSYSEGLNTEAFF. In nucleotides, the CDR3 is TGTGCCAGCAGTTACTCGGAGGGGTTGAACACTGAAGCTTTCTTT.

The sample holds a few counts of this clone. The chain combines TRBV28 with TRBJ2-5, with 7 bases identical to TRBD2. The end of the DNA is better explained by TRBJ2-7, so the J call may be wrong. The CDR3 has 14 residues. Germline CDR1 reads MDHEN; CDR2 reads SYDVKM. The CDR3 loop reads CASTERGSSYEQYF. The CDR3 region has the DNA TGTGCCAGCACGGAGCGGGGCTCCTCCTACGAGCAGTACTTC.

The chain employs TRBV18 and TRBJ1-2, with D perhaps matching TRBD1 (6 bases). Trimming removed 3 bases from V and 6 bases from J, with 20 bases in between. The CDR3 covers 16 residues. Germline V gene data show CDR1 as KGHSH and CDR2 as LQKENI. The CDR3 coding sequence is TGTGCCAGCTCACCGACCACAGGCCAGGGGTTGAATGGCTACACCTTC. Residues: CASSPTTGQGLNGYTF.